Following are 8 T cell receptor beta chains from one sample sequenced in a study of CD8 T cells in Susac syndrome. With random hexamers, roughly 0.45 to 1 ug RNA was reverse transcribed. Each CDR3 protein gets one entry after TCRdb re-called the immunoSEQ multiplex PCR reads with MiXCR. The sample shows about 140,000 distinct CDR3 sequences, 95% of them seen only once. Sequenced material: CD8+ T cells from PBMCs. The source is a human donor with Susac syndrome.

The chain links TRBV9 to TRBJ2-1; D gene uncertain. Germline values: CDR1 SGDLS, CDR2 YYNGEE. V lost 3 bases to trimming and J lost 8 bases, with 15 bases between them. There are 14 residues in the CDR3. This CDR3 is CASSAASFGYEQFF. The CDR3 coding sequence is TGTGCCAGCAGCGCCGCCTCGTTCGGGTATGAGCAGTTCTTC.

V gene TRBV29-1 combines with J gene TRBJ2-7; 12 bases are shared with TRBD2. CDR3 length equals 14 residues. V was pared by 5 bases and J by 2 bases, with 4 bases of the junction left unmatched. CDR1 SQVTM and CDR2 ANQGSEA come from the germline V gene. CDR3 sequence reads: CSVLGLAGTYEQYF. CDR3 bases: TGCAGCGTTCTTGGACTAGCGGGGACCTACGAGCAGTACTTC.

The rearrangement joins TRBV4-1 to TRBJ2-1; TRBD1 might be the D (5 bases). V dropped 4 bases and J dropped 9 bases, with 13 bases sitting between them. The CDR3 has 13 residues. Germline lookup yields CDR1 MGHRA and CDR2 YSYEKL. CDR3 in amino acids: CASSRVEGAEQFF. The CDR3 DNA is TGCGCCAGCAGCCGAGTAGAAGGGGCTGAGCAGTTCTTC.

The CDR3 DNA reads TGCAGTGCTATCGGCGGAGACAAAAACATTCAGTACTTC. The encoded protein is CSAIGGDKNIQYF. V gene TRBV20-1 combines with J gene TRBJ2-4; D is uncertain. With 4 bases removed from V and 3 bases from J, the gap between germline ends came to 10 bases. The CDR3 spans 13 residues. Per germline, CDR1 DFQATT and CDR2 SNEGSKA (reference sequence).

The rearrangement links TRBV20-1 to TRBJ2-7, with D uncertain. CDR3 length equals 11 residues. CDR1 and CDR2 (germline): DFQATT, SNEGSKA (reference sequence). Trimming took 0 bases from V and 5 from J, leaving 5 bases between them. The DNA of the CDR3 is TGCAGTGCTAGAGATTTGAACGAGCAGTACTTC. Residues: CSARDLNEQYF.

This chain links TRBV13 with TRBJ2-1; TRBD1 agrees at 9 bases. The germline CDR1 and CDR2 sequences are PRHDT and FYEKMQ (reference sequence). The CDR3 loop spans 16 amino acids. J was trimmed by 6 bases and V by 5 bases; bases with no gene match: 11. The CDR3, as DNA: TGTGCCAGCAGCGCCCCCGGGACAGGGAAGGCCAATGAGCAGTTCTTC. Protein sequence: CASSAPGTGKANEQFF.

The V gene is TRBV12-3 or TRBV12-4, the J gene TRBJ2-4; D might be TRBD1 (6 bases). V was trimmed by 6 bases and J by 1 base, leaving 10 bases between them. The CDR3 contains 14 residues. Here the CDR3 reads CASRVGAAKNIQYF. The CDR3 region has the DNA TGTGCCAGCAGAGTGGGGGCGGCCAAAAACATTCAGTACTTC.

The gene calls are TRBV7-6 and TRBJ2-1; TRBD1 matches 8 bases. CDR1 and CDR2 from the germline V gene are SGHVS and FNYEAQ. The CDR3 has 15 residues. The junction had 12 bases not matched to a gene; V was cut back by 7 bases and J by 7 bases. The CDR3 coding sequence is TGTGCCAGCACCCGACACGTTACAGGGGGAAATGAGCAGTTCTTC. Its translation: CASTRHVTGGNEQFF.